Sequencing of this TCR beta chain was carried out in a study of shared clonotypes between healthy human individuals (TCRdb year 2020). Notes on the research overall: The cohort included three men and a couple of women between 18 and 49 years of age. Between about 0.8 and 9 billion PBMCs per donor were obtained by leukapheresis. For each donor, CD4 naive and CD4 memory were each run on three plates, CD8 naive on two plates, and CD8 memory on one plate. To estimate repertoire size and how much clonotypes are shared between individuals, the study performed deep sequencing of blood TCR repertoires from roughly five healthy adults. Libraries were prepared and TCR repertoires were sequenced by different laboratories using diverse techniques, in order to increase sequencing depth and limit assay-specific biases.

On the study overall, not on this receptor specifically: Rarefaction of sorted-subset datasets indicated incomplete sequencing despite the large sequencing depth. The small number of donors limited the genetic and exposure-history diversity represented. Pairwise subsampling led to the expectation that sequencing depth would affect the degree of clonotype sharing among donors. Across four donors, approximately 4.9% of naive CD4, over 3% of naive CD8, under 2.5% of memory CD4, and 0.4% of memory CD8 clonotypes were shared. Estimated clonotype richness was generally larger for naive than for memory subsets. Sampling was restricted to blood, and TCR repertoires in tissues likely differ from the TCR repertoires found in blood. Clonotypes shared by all four sorted-subset donors showed higher generation probabilities than non-shared clonotypes.

Donors were healthy HIV-negative adults with no recently reported acute infections or vaccinations. Only Caucasian adults living in Nashville, Tennessee, USA were represented among the donors. Magnetic negative selection was used to enrich CD4+ T cells, after which naive cells were positively selected on CD45RA and the negative fraction became the memory subset. Blood was collected by leukapheresis, and PBMCs were isolated by Ficoll-Histopaque density gradient centrifugation and then cryopreserved in liquid nitrogen vapor phase. Analytical flow cytometry was used to check the purity and quantity of each magnetically sorted T cell population. Genomic DNA was isolated from each sorted fraction and quantified by UV absorbance on a Nanodrop 2000c. This clone was counted between two and nine times. Its specific antigen is unknown. No much larger clone exists at a distance of one base, and base qualities are not known.

TCR CDR3 regions were amplified from genomic DNA by multiplex PCR using the deep immunoSEQ assay. Extracted genomic DNA from each cell subset was distributed evenly across all wells of several immunoSEQ 96-well plates, and each plate was treated as a replicate. For sorted subsets, approximately 210 ng genomic DNA, equal to some 30,000 T cell genomes, was loaded into each replicate PCR. Purified libraries were quantified with a Qubit 3.0 fluorometer, sized on a Bioanalyzer 2100, and re-quantified with the KAPA Library Quantification kit. Each immunoSEQ 96-well plate was sequenced on its own single-read 150-cycle Illumina NextSeq 550 flow cell. The original methods were these. Because the immunoSEQ output held only junctional sequences and lacked quality scores, the filtering could not match the filtering applied to full-length reads. To assign V/J genes and CDR3, sequences were annotated using PyIR, a Python wrapper for IgBLAST v1.9, with IMGT germline references. Reads with weak V/J assignments (E-value above 1e-6), missing CDR3, stop codons, out-of-frame junctions, or ambiguous translated residues were removed. A V3J clonotype was defined by an identical inferred V gene, J gene, and CDR3 amino acid sequence. Percentage overlap between repertoires was calculated by dividing the number of shared unique clonotypes by the size of the smaller repertoire. Richness of each repertoire was evaluated using RTK rarefaction, the Chao1 estimator, and Recon v2.1 estimates of unobserved clonotypes. Generation probabilities for all TCRbeta clonotypes obtained by the gDNA method from a handful of donors were computed using OLGA. TCRdb obtained this table from immuneACCESS and retained in-frame rearrangements with V and J assigned. These tables miss some clones; where compared with another copy, unresolved V genes account for less than half of the shortfall, and the remainder is unexplained. V, J and clone size were drawn from that table, and D and trimming were deduced from the DNA. This sample lists more than 850,000 clones; 75% to 85% were detected once. About 0.52% of the sample lies in the top ten.

V trim: 0 bases; J trim: 4 bases; unmatched bases: 8. CDR1 and CDR2 are drawn from the germline V gene: SGHRS, YFSETQ. The CDR3 contains 16 residues, cysteine and phenylalanine counted. The entry retains the CDR3 DNA only, 48 bases that are in frame from base 1. The V gene is TRBV5-1 and the J gene is TRBJ2-3; the junction holds 7 bases that match TRBD2. The sequence was obtained from a man in his late teens or twenties in good health. Some clones in this sample may be carry-over from other donors' samples. Sequencing was carried out using memory CD4+ T cells from PBMCs. The cell subset or site label here, explained by the study, means: CD45RA-negative fraction. The nucleotide sequence is given as TGCGCCAGCAGCTTGGGCCTAGCGGAGGCGGCAGATACGCAGTATTTT. This gives the protein CASSLGLAEAADTQYF.